This TCR beta chain was recovered during a study of blood T cell repertoires in COVID-19. This CDR3 has 15 amino acids. Germline assignment: CDR1 LGHNA and CDR2 YNFKEQ. The ends were cut back, 0 bases at V and 2 bases at J, with 11 bases in the middle. The assay was immunoSEQ multiplex PCR, and TCRdb's table has in-frame clones only and misses some. The repertoire holds approximately 280,000 clones, with around 90% as singletons. The sample was PBMCs or T cells enriched from blood (not recorded which). This clonotype was obtained from a woman aged 18-29 years with acute COVID-19. The V and J genes are TRBV4-2 and TRBJ2-7, with unresolved D. The CDR3 sequence: CASSQDYAGTYEQYF. CDR3 in DNA: TGTGCCAGCAGCCAAGATTATGCAGGAACCTACGAGCAGTACTTC.